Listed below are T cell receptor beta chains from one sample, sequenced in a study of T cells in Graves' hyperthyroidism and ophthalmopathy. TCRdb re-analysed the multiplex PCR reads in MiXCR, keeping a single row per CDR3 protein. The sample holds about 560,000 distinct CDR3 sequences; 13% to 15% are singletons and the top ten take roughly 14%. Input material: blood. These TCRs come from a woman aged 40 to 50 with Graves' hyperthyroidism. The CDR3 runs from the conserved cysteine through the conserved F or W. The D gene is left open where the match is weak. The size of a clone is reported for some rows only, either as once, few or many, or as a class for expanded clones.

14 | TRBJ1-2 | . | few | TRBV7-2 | TGTGCCTGCAGCTTTGGCACCACTAACTATGGCTACACCTTC | CACSFGTTNYGYTF
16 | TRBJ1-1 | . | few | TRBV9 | TGTGCCAGCAGCGTAGCAGGGGACGGTTGGAACACTGAAGCTTTCTTT | CASSVAGDGWNTEAFF
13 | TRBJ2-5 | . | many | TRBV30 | TGTGCCTGGAGTGTAAGAGTTGGAGAGACCCAGTACTTC | CAWSVRVGETQYF
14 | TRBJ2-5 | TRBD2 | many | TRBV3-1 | TGTGCCAGCAGCCGGGAGGGATCTTCAGAGACCCAGTACTTC | CASSREGSSETQYF
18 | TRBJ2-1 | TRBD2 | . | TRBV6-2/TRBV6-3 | TGTGCCAGCAGTTACCCGGGGACTACCTTAGCCCCCCACAATGAGCAGTTCTTC | CASSYPGTTLAPHNEQFF
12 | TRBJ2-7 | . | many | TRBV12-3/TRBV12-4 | TGTGCCAGCAGTTTAGCGCGGAGCGAGCAGTACTTC | CASSLARSEQYF
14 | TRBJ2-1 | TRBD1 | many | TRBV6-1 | TGTGCCAGCGGGATGACAGGGGGGACAACCGAGCAGTTCTTC | CASGMTGGTTEQFF
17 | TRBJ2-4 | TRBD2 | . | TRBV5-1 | TGCGCCAGCAGCCACCGGACTAGCGGGATAGCCAAAAACATTCAGTACTTC | CASSHRTSGIAKNIQYF
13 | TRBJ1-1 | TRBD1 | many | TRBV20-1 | TGCAGTGCTAGAACAGGGGGCAACACTGAAGCTTTCTTT | CSARTGGNTEAFF
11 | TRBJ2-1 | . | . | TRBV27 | TGTGCCAGCACGTCCGGCAGTGAGCAGTTCTTC | CASTSGSEQFF
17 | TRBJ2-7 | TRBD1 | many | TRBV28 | TGTGCCAGCAGCCGGTTGCAATCTGGGACAGCAGGGGTCGAGCAGTACTTC | CASSRLQSGTAGVEQYF
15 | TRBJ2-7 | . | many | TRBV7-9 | TGTGCCAGCAGCTTAGTCGTAGGCAAATCCTACGAGCAGTACTTC | CASSLVVGKSYEQYF
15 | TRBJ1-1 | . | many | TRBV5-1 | TGCGCCAGCAGCCTTGGGACGGGCATCGGCACTGAAGCTTTCTTT | CASSLGTGIGTEAFF
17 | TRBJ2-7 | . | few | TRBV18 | TGTGCCAGCTCACCAGGCCTAGTAGGGACGTTCGGGTACGAGCAGTACTTC | CASSPGLVGTFGYEQYF
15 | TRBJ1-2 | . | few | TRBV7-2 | TGTGCCAGCAGAAAAACCGCTGGGGTAGGCTATGGCTACACCTTC | CASRKTAGVGYGYTF
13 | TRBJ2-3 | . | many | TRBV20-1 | TGCAGTGCTAGAGTTACGGGTGTAGATACGCAGTATTTT | CSARVTGVDTQYF
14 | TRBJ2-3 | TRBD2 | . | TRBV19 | TGTGCCAGTGGACTAGCGGGAGGTCCAGATACGCAGTATTTT | CASGLAGGPDTQYF
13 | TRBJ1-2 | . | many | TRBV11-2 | TGTGCCAGCAGCTTAGAAGGCGTCTATGGCTACACCTTC | CASSLEGVYGYTF
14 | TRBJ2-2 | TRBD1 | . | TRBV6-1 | TGTGCCAGCAGTTACCGCGGACAGGCCGGGGAGCTGTTTTTT | CASSYRGQAGELFF
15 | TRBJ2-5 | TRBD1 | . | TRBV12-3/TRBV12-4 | TGTGCCAGCAGTTTTGCAGGGGGCAGGCAAGAGACCCAGTACTTC | CASSFAGGRQETQYF
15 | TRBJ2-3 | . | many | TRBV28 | TGTGCCGGCCATTCGCAGGGGAAAGACACAGATACGCAGTATTTT | CAGHSQGKDTDTQYF
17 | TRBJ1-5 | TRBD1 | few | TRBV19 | TGTGCCAGTAGGCCGGGACAGGGGGCAATTGGCAATCAGCCCCAGCATTTT | CASRPGQGAIGNQPQHF
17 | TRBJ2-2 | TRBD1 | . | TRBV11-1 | TGTGCCAGCAGCCCGCCGTTGGGACAGACCAACACCGGGGAGCTGTTTTTT | CASSPPLGQTNTGELFF
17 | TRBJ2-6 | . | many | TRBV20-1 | TGCAGTGCTAGAGATCCAGGGAGAAGCTCTGGGGCCAACGTCCTGACTTTC | CSARDPGRSSGANVLTF
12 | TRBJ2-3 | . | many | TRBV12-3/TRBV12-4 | TGTGCCAGTAGTTTTCTAGGCGATACGCAGTATTTT | CASSFLGDTQYF
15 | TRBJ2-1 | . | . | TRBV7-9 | TGTGCCAGCAGCACTGACCGAAGCTCCTACAATGAGCAGTTCTTC | CASSTDRSSYNEQFF
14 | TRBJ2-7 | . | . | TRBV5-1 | TGCGCCAGCAGCTTGGAGTCAGGGAGGTACGAGCAGTACTTC | CASSLESGRYEQYF
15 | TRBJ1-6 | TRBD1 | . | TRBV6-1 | TGTGCCAGCAGTGAAGCTGACAGGGATAATTCACCCCTCCACTTT | CASSEADRDNSPLHF
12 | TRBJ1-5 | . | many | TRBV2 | TGTGCCAGCAGTGAAACGGGTCAGCCCCAGCATTTT | CASSETGQPQHF
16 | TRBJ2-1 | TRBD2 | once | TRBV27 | TGTGCCAGCAGTCGCGGACTAGCGGTCTCCTACAATGAGCAGCTCTTC | CASSRGLAVSYNEQLF
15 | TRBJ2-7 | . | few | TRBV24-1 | TGTGCCACCAGTGACTCCGGGACACCGAGTTACGAGCAGTACTTC | CATSDSGTPSYEQYF
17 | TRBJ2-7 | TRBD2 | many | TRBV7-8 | TGTGCCAGCAGCTTACTAGCGGGAGGCGTGAACTCCTACGAGCAGTACTTC | CASSLLAGGVNSYEQYF
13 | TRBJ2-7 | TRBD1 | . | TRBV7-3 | TGTGCCAGCAGCTCCGGGACAGGGGGCGAGCAGTACTTC | CASSSGTGGEQYF
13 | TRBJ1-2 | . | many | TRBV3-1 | TGTGCCAGCAGCCTCCCAGGGGCTTTTGGCTACACCTTC | CASSLPGAFGYTF
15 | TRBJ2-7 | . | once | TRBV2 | TGTGCCAGCCGACGACTGAGTGAGGGCCACTACGAGCAGTACTTC | CASRRLSEGHYEQYF
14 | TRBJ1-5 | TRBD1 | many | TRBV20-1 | TGCAGTGCTCGGACAGGGGGAAACAATCAGCCCCAGCATTTT | CSARTGGNNQPQHF
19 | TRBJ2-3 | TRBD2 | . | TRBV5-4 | TGTGCCAGCAGCCCGCGAGGGACTAGCGGGAGAGGTGGGACAGATACGCAGTATTTT | CASSPRGTSGRGGTDTQYF
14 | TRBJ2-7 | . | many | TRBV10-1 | TGCGCCAGCAGTGACAACAGGGACTCCTACGAGCAGTACTTC | CASSDNRDSYEQYF
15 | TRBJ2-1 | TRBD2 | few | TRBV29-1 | TGCAGCGTTGATAGGGGACTAGCGAACTACAATGAGCAGTTCTTC | CSVDRGLANYNEQFF
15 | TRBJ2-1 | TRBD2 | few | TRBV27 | TGTGCCAGCAGGGAGCGGGAGGCCACCTACAATGAGCAGTTCTTC | CASREREATYNEQFF
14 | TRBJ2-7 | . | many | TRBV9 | TGTGCCAGCAGCGATCTCCCAGGTGGGGACGAGCAGTACTTC | CASSDLPGGDEQYF
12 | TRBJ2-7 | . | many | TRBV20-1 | TGCAGTGCTAGATTACTAGCTAGCGAGCAGTACTTC | CSARLLASEQYF
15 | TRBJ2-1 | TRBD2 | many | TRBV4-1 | TGCGCCAGCAGCCTAAAGCGGGAGGCTTACAATGAGCAGTTCTTC | CASSLKREAYNEQFF
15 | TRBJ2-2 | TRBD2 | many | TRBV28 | TGTGCCAGCACCCTGGGGCGGGAGTGGGCCGGGGAGCTGTTTTTT | CASTLGREWAGELFF
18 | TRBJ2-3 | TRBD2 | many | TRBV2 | TGTGCCAGCACCCTGACTAGCGGGAGCCCGCCGAAAACAGATACGCAGTATTTT | CASTLTSGSPPKTDTQYF
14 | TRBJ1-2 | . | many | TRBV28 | TGTGCCAGCAGTTTTGCCAGGGTAAACTATGGCTACACCTTC | CASSFARVNYGYTF
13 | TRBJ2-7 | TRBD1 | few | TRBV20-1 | TGCAGTGCTACGGACAGGCTCTCCTACGAGCAGTACTTC | CSATDRLSYEQYF
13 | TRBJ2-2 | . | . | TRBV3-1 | TGTGCCGGCAGCCAATCGAGCGGCGGGGAGCTGTTTTTT | CAGSQSSGGELFF
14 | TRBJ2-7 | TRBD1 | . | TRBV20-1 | TGCAGTGCTATTAACCGGGACAGACTCTACGAGCAGTACTTC | CSAINRDRLYEQYF
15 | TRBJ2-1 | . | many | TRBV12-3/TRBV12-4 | TGTGCCAGCAGTTCCTTAGGACCGTACTACAATGAGCAGTTCTTC | CASSSLGPYYNEQFF
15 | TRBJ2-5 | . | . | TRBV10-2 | TGCGCCAGCAGTGACCTCTTCGCGGGGAAAGAGACCCAGTACTTC | CASSDLFAGKETQYF